This is a list of T cell receptor beta chains from one sample in a study of a mutant IDH1 vaccine in newly diagnosed glioma. No antigen has been assigned to these receptors. Sequenced by immunoSEQ multiplex PCR; TCRdb stores in-frame clones only, minus some. The sample shows tens of thousands of clones, 81% of them seen only once. The sample was PBMCs, taken from a glioma patient whose treatment included an IDH1 peptide vaccine. All receptors derive from a woman aged 40 to 50 with glioma. Some clones in this sample may be carry-over from other donors' samples. CDR3s include the opening cysteine and the closing phenylalanine or tryptophan. D genes are given only for firm matches. A clone size is listed for some rows: how often the clone was seen (once, few, many), or a class if it is expanded.

cdr3_length: 18
j_call: TRBJ2-1
clone_size: NA
d_call: NA
v_call: TRBV9
cdr3_nt: TGTGCCAGCAGCTCCCCTCGGGTCGGTGGGAGCTCCTACAATGAGCAGTTCTTC
cdr3_aa: CASSSPRVGGSSYNEQFF

cdr3_length: 12
j_call: TRBJ2-7
clone_size: NA
d_call: NA
v_call: TRBV2
cdr3_nt: TGTGCCAGCAGTGCGCCGGGTCCCCGGGGGTACTTC
cdr3_aa: CASSAPGPRGYF

cdr3_length: 12
j_call: TRBJ1-2
clone_size: NA
d_call: NA
v_call: TRBV10-1
cdr3_nt: TGCGCCAGCAGTGAGACAAACTATGGCTACACCTTC
cdr3_aa: CASSETNYGYTF

cdr3_length: 18
j_call: TRBJ1-6
clone_size: NA
d_call: NA
v_call: TRBV4-1
cdr3_nt: TGCGCCAGCAGCCAAGTAGACATGGGGCTTGTTGGTAATTCACCCCTCCACTTT
cdr3_aa: CASSQVDMGLVGNSPLHF

cdr3_length: 15
j_call: TRBJ2-5
clone_size: few
d_call: NA
v_call: TRBV6-5
cdr3_nt: TGTGCCAGCAGTCCTCGGCAGGGGCGTCAAGAGACCCAGTACTTC
cdr3_aa: CASSPRQGRQETQYF

cdr3_length: 17
j_call: TRBJ2-6
clone_size: NA
d_call: NA
v_call: TRBV5-1
cdr3_nt: TGCGCCAGCAGCCCATACTATGGGGGCCCCGGGGCCAACGTCCTGACTTTC
cdr3_aa: CASSPYYGGPGANVLTF

cdr3_length: 14
j_call: TRBJ1-2
clone_size: once
d_call: NA
v_call: TRBV6-4
cdr3_nt: TGTGCCAGCAGTGACTTTTCCCATTACTATGGCTACACCTTC
cdr3_aa: CASSDFSHYYGYTF

cdr3_length: 17
j_call: TRBJ2-1
clone_size: NA
d_call: TRBD2
v_call: TRBV9
cdr3_nt: TGTGCCAGCAGCGCCAGCGGGGGAGAAGTTGGCTACAATGAGCAGTTCTTC
cdr3_aa: CASSASGGEVGYNEQFF

cdr3_length: 16
j_call: TRBJ2-5
clone_size: NA
d_call: NA
v_call: TRBV6-6
cdr3_nt: TGTGCCAGCAGTTACTCCCCGGGGACGGTGACAGAGACCCAGTACTTC
cdr3_aa: CASSYSPGTVTETQYF

cdr3_length: 18
j_call: TRBJ1-6
clone_size: NA
d_call: NA
v_call: TRBV5-1
cdr3_nt: TGCGCCAGCAGCACCTCGGACTTCTTGGGCTCCTATAATTCACCCCTCCACTTT
cdr3_aa: CASSTSDFLGSYNSPLHF

cdr3_length: 15
j_call: TRBJ2-3
clone_size: NA
d_call: TRBD2
v_call: TRBV6-1
cdr3_nt: TGTGCCAGCAGTGAACTAGCGGGGGGGCTAGATACGCAGTATTTT
cdr3_aa: CASSELAGGLDTQYF

cdr3_length: 18
j_call: TRBJ2-7
clone_size: NA
d_call: TRBD2
v_call: TRBV28
cdr3_nt: TGTGCCAGCAGCCCCAGGGGTAGCGGGAGATCGGCCCCCTACGAGCAGTACTTC
cdr3_aa: CASSPRGSGRSAPYEQYF

cdr3_length: 11
j_call: TRBJ1-2
clone_size: NA
d_call: NA
v_call: TRBV29-1
cdr3_nt: TGCACCGCGTTTGACCCCGCTGGCTACACCTTC
cdr3_aa: CTAFDPAGYTF

cdr3_length: 14
j_call: TRBJ1-4
clone_size: NA
d_call: NA
v_call: TRBV2
cdr3_nt: TGTGCCAGCAGATCGTCCCCCGGTGGGGAGAAACTGTTTTTT
cdr3_aa: CASRSSPGGEKLFF

cdr3_length: 14
j_call: TRBJ2-1
clone_size: NA
d_call: TRBD2
v_call: TRBV7-8
cdr3_nt: TGTGCCAGCAGCGGACTAGCGGGATACAATGAGCAGTTCTTC
cdr3_aa: CASSGLAGYNEQFF

cdr3_length: 13
j_call: TRBJ1-1
clone_size: NA
d_call: NA
v_call: TRBV6-5
cdr3_nt: TGTGCCAGCAGTTATCTGGGGAACACTGAAGCTTTCTTT
cdr3_aa: CASSYLGNTEAFF

cdr3_length: 17
j_call: TRBJ1-3
clone_size: NA
d_call: NA
v_call: TRBV2
cdr3_nt: TGTGCCAGCAGTGAAGTCAGGGGTTTCGGTAGCGGAAACACCATATATTTT
cdr3_aa: CASSEVRGFGSGNTIYF

cdr3_length: 18
j_call: TRBJ2-5
clone_size: medium-sized
d_call: NA
v_call: TRBV21-1
cdr3_nt: TGTGCCAGCAGCACCAGACCAAGGCGGACAGGGGTCCAAGAGACCCAGTACTTC
cdr3_aa: CASSTRPRRTGVQETQYF

cdr3_length: 14
j_call: TRBJ1-4
clone_size: NA
d_call: TRBD1
v_call: TRBV6-1
cdr3_nt: TGTGCCAGCAGATCCGGGACAGTGAATGAAAAACTGTTTTTT
cdr3_aa: CASRSGTVNEKLFF

cdr3_length: 16
j_call: TRBJ2-2
clone_size: NA
d_call: NA
v_call: TRBV7-2
cdr3_nt: TGTGCCAGCAGCTTAGAAGGCTATTCGAACACCGGGGAGCTGTTTTTT
cdr3_aa: CASSLEGYSNTGELFF

cdr3_length: 14
j_call: TRBJ2-7
clone_size: NA
d_call: TRBD2
v_call: TRBV11-2
cdr3_nt: TGTGCCAGCAGCCGAGCGGGGGTCGGATACGAGCAGTACTTC
cdr3_aa: CASSRAGVGYEQYF

cdr3_length: 14
j_call: TRBJ1-1
clone_size: NA
d_call: NA
v_call: TRBV6-1
cdr3_nt: TGTGCCAACTCGGGGGGGGCTCCGAACACTGAAGCTTTCTTT
cdr3_aa: CANSGGAPNTEAFF

cdr3_length: 13
j_call: TRBJ1-1
clone_size: NA
d_call: NA
v_call: TRBV18
cdr3_nt: TGTGCCAGCTCACCAGGGTTGGGCACTGAAGCTTTCTTT
cdr3_aa: CASSPGLGTEAFF

cdr3_length: 15
j_call: TRBJ2-1
clone_size: NA
d_call: TRBD2
v_call: TRBV9
cdr3_nt: TGTGCCAGCAGCCAAGGCGGGGGGGAGGACAATGAGCAGTTCTTC
cdr3_aa: CASSQGGGEDNEQFF

cdr3_length: 14
j_call: TRBJ2-7
clone_size: NA
d_call: NA
v_call: TRBV16
cdr3_nt: TGTGCCAGCAGCCAATATACAGCGTCGGGGGAGCAGTACTTC
cdr3_aa: CASSQYTASGEQYF

cdr3_length: 15
j_call: TRBJ1-1
clone_size: NA
d_call: NA
v_call: TRBV5-6
cdr3_nt: TGTGCCAGCAGACCCGCCAGGGGCGGGAACACTGAAGCTTTCTTT
cdr3_aa: CASRPARGGNTEAFF

cdr3_length: 16
j_call: TRBJ2-3
clone_size: once
d_call: NA
v_call: TRBV6-6
cdr3_nt: TGTGCCAGCAGTTACTCTCCGGCGACTAGCACAGATACGCAGTATTTT
cdr3_aa: CASSYSPATSTDTQYF

cdr3_length: 11
j_call: TRBJ1-5
clone_size: NA
d_call: NA
v_call: TRBV6-6
cdr3_nt: TGTGCCAGCAGTTACAGGGAGACCCAGCATTTT
cdr3_aa: CASSYRETQHF

cdr3_length: 14
j_call: TRBJ1-1
clone_size: once
d_call: NA
v_call: TRBV19
cdr3_nt: TGTGCCAGTAGCCCATGGGGGATACGAACTGAAGCTTTCTTT
cdr3_aa: CASSPWGIRTEAFF

cdr3_length: 16
j_call: TRBJ2-6
clone_size: once
d_call: TRBD1
v_call: TRBV6-6
cdr3_nt: TGTGCCAGCAGTTACAGGGGGCTTAATGGGGCCAACGTCCTGACTTTC
cdr3_aa: CASSYRGLNGANVLTF

cdr3_length: 17
j_call: TRBJ2-1
clone_size: NA
d_call: TRBD2
v_call: TRBV10-3
cdr3_nt: TGTGCCATCAGTGACGGACTAGCGGGAGGGCCAGACAATGAGCAGTTCTTC
cdr3_aa: CAISDGLAGGPDNEQFF

cdr3_length: 12
j_call: TRBJ2-1
clone_size: NA
d_call: NA
v_call: TRBV7-9
cdr3_nt: TGTGCCAGCAGCTTATCACAGAATGAGCAGTTCTTC
cdr3_aa: CASSLSQNEQFF

cdr3_length: 14
j_call: TRBJ1-4
clone_size: NA
d_call: TRBD1
v_call: TRBV5-1
cdr3_nt: TGCGCCAGCAGCTTGGTAGAAGGGGGCGAAAAACTGTTTTTT
cdr3_aa: CASSLVEGGEKLFF

cdr3_length: 16
j_call: TRBJ1-1
clone_size: NA
d_call: NA
v_call: TRBV5-1
cdr3_nt: TGCGCCAGCAGCCCCGAGGGTCCCCATGGGAACACTGAAGCTTTCTTT
cdr3_aa: CASSPEGPHGNTEAFF

cdr3_length: 13
j_call: TRBJ2-1
clone_size: NA
d_call: NA
v_call: TRBV7-6
cdr3_nt: TGTGCCAGCAGCTCGGCTAATGGGAATGAGCAGTTCTTC
cdr3_aa: CASSSANGNEQFF

cdr3_length: 15
j_call: TRBJ2-3
clone_size: NA
d_call: NA
v_call: TRBV7-2
cdr3_nt: TGTGCCAGCAGCTCATTCGGGGACTTCACAGATACGCAGTATTTT
cdr3_aa: CASSSFGDFTDTQYF

cdr3_length: 14
j_call: TRBJ2-1
clone_size: once
d_call: NA
v_call: TRBV6-4
cdr3_nt: TGTGCCAGCAGTGAGGACCCTGGTCTTAGTGAGCAGTTCTTC
cdr3_aa: CASSEDPGLSEQFF

cdr3_length: 15
j_call: TRBJ1-6
clone_size: NA
d_call: NA
v_call: TRBV11-2
cdr3_nt: TGTGCCAGCAGCTTCGGTGGGATGTATAATTCACCCCTCCACTTT
cdr3_aa: CASSFGGMYNSPLHF

cdr3_length: 14
j_call: TRBJ2-5
clone_size: NA
d_call: NA
v_call: TRBV4-3
cdr3_nt: TGCGCCAGCAGCCAAGTTGTCGGGCAAGAGACCCAGTACTTC
cdr3_aa: CASSQVVGQETQYF

cdr3_length: 13
j_call: TRBJ2-2
clone_size: NA
d_call: NA
v_call: TRBV7-9
cdr3_nt: TGTGCCAGACGTCAGGCAGCCACCGGGGAGCTGTTTTTT
cdr3_aa: CARRQAATGELFF

cdr3_length: 13
j_call: TRBJ2-5
clone_size: NA
d_call: NA
v_call: TRBV21-1
cdr3_nt: TGTGCCAGCTGGGACAGGGGTTACGAGACCCAGTACTTC
cdr3_aa: CASWDRGYETQYF

cdr3_length: 9
j_call: TRBJ1-5
clone_size: NA
d_call: NA
v_call: TRBV7-7
cdr3_nt: TGTGGTGCCGGCCAGCCCCAGCATTTT
cdr3_aa: CGAGQPQHF

cdr3_length: 12
j_call: TRBJ1-2
clone_size: NA
d_call: TRBD1
v_call: TRBV6-1
cdr3_nt: TGTGCCAGCAGTGAAAGGGGGCTGGGCTACACCTTC
cdr3_aa: CASSERGLGYTF

cdr3_length: 15
j_call: TRBJ1-2
clone_size: NA
d_call: NA
v_call: TRBV7-8
cdr3_nt: TGTGCCAGCACAGCTTCGGATTATGGAAACTATGGCTACACCTTC
cdr3_aa: CASTASDYGNYGYTF

cdr3_length: 16
j_call: TRBJ2-3
clone_size: NA
d_call: TRBD1
v_call: TRBV4-1
cdr3_nt: TGCGCCAGCAGGCAAAGACAGGGGCACCCCGGAGATACGCAGTATTTT
cdr3_aa: CASRQRQGHPGDTQYF